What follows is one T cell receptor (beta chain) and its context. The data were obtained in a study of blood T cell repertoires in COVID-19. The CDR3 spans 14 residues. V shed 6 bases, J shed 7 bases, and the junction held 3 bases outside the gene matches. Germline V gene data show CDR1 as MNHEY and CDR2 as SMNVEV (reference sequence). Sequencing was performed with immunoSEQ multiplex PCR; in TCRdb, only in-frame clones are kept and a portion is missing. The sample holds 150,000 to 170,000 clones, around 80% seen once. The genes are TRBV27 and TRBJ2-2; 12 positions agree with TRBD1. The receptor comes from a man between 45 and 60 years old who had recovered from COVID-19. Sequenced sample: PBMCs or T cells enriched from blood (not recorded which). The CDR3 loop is CASRGTGGIGELFF. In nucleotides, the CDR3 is TGTGCCAGCAGAGGGACAGGGGGCATCGGGGAGCTGTTTTTT.